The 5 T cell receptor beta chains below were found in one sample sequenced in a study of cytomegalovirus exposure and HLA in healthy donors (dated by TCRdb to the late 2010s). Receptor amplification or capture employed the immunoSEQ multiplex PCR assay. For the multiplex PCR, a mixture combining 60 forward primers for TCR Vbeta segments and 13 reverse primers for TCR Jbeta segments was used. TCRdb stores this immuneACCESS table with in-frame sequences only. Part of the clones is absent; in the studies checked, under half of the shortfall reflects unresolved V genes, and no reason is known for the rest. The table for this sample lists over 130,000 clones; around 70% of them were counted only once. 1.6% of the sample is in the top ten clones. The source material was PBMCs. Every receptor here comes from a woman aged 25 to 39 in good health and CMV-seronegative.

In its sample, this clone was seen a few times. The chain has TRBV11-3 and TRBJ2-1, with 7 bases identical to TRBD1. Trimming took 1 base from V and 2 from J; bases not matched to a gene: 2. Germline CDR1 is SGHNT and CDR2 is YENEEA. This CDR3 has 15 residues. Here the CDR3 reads CASSLAGGPYNEQFF. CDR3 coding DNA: TGTGCCAGCAGCTTAGCAGGGGGACCCTACAATGAGCAGTTCTTC.

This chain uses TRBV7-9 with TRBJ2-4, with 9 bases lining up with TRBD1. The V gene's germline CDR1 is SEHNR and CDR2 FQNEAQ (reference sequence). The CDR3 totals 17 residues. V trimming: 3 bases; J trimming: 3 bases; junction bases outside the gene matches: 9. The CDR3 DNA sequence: TGTGCCAGCAGCTTTAAGGGCTGGACAGGGGACAAAAACATTCAGTACTTC. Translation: CASSFKGWTGDKNIQYF. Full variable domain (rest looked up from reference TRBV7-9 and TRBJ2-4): DTGVSQNPRHKITKRGQNVTFRCDPISEHNRLYWYRQTLGQGPEFLTYFQNEAQLEKSRLLSDRFSAERPKGSFSTLEIQRTEQGDSAMYLCASSFKGWTGDKNIQYFGAGTRLSVL.

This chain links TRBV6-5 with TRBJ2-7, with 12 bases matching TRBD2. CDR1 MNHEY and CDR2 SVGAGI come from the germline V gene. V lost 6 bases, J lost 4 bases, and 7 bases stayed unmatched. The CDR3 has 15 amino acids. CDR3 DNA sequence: TGTGCCAGCAGGAGAACTAGCGGGAGGTTTTACGAGCAGTACTTC. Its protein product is CASRRTSGRFYEQYF.

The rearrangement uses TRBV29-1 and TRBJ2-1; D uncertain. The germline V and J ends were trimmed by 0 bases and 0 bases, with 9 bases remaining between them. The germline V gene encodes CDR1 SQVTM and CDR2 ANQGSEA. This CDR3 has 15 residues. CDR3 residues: CSVEDTYRSYNEQFF. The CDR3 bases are TGCAGCGTTGAAGACACCTACCGCTCCTACAATGAGCAGTTCTTC.

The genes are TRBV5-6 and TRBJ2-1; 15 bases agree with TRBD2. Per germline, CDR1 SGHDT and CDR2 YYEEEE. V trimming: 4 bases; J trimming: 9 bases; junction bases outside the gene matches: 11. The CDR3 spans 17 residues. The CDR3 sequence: CASSLWEVGLAGGEQFF. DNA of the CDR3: TGTGCCAGCAGCCTCTGGGAGGTGGGACTAGCGGGAGGTGAGCAGTTCTTC.